One sample yielded the 17 T cell receptor beta chains listed below, sequenced in a study of blood T cell repertoires in COVID-19. The data were produced by immunoSEQ multiplex PCR, yet TCRdb's version contains in-frame clones alone and is incomplete. This sample has about 270,000 clones, with approximately 90% found just once. Sequenced input: PBMCs or T cells enriched from blood (not recorded which). These receptors were obtained from a woman aged 50 to 60 who had recovered from COVID-19.

The chain joins TRBV15 to TRBJ2-3; D is undetermined. From germline, CDR1 is LNHNV and CDR2 YYDKDF (reference sequence). The CDR3 is 12 residues long. Between the trimmed V and J ends, which lost 5 bases and 1 base, there was a span of 4 bases. The CDR3 sequence is CATSPGTDTQYF. CDR3 coding DNA: TGTGCCACCAGCCCGGGCACAGATACGCAGTATTTT.

The chain is built from TRBV30 and TRBJ1-1, with no clear D. Germline V gene sequence: CDR1 GTSNPN, CDR2 SVGIG (reference sequence). V dropped 0 bases and J dropped 1 base, with 6 bases sitting between them. This CDR3 has 13 amino acids. The CDR3 DNA reads TGTGCCTGGAGTGTATTCTCGAACACTGAAGCTTTCTTT. Its protein is CAWSVFSNTEAFF.

This clone has only a few counts. The chain links TRBV5-8 to TRBJ1-3; D is undetermined. CDR1 and CDR2 from the germline V gene are SGHTS and YDEGEE. Trimming took off 1 base at V and 0 bases at J, with 8 bases between the two ends. The CDR3 has 15 residues. CDR3 residues: CASSLYRVSGNTIYF. The DNA for the CDR3 is TGTGCCAGCAGCTTGTACAGAGTCTCTGGAAACACCATATATTTT.

In DNA form, the CDR3 reads TGCGCCAGCAGCTTGTCCGGAGGGAGCAACTATGGCTACACCTTC. This sequence encodes CASSLSGGSNYGYTF. The chain uses TRBV5-1 and TRBJ1-2; D uncertain. The CDR3 is 15 residues long. V was trimmed by 1 base and J by 2 bases, leaving 12 bases between them. The germline V gene encodes CDR1 SGHRS and CDR2 YFSETQ. The full variable domain, in which reference TRBV5-1 and TRBJ1-2 provide the parts outside the CDR3, is KAGVTQTPRYLIKTRGQQVTLSCSPISGHRSVSWYQQTPGQGLQFLFEYFSETQRNKGNFPGRFSGRQFSNSRSEMNVSTLELGDSALYLCASSLSGGSNYGYTFGSGTRLTVV.

This chain joins TRBV5-6 and TRBJ2-7, with D tentatively TRBD1 (6 bases). The CDR3 is made up of 12 amino acids. Trimming removed 2 bases from V and 3 bases from J, with 6 bases in between. Germline lookup yields CDR1 SGHDT and CDR2 YYEEEE. CDR3 nucleotides: TGTGCCAGCAGCTTACAGGGCTACGAGCAGTACTTC. Translated, it gives CASSLQGYEQYF.

The chain links TRBV5-6 to TRBJ1-4, with TRBD1 matching 10 bases. The trim removed 4 bases at V and 0 bases at J, leaving 6 bases unmatched. In germline, CDR1 is SGHDT, CDR2 YYEEEE. There are 17 residues in the CDR3. This CDR3 reads CASSPGTGEATNEKLFF. DNA of the CDR3: TGTGCCAGCAGCCCCGGGACAGGGGAAGCAACTAATGAAAAACTGTTTTTT.

V is TRBV6-2 or TRBV6-3 and J is TRBJ1-5; 8 positions agree with TRBD1. Germline V gives CDR1 MNHEY, CDR2 SVGEGT. V lost 2 bases to trimming and J lost 6 bases; unmatched junction nucleotides: 6. This CDR3 comprises 15 residues. CDR3 DNA: TGTGCCAGCAGTTACGCCAGGGGGCAGGGTCAGCCCCAGCATTTT. This translates into CASSYARGQGQPQHF.

This rearrangement joins TRBV28 to TRBJ2-1, with D perhaps matching TRBD1 (6 bases). CDR3 size: 14 residues. Trimming removed 3 bases at V and 9 bases at J, with 15 bases between. Germline CDR1 is MDHEN and CDR2 is SYDVKM. The CDR3 loop reads CASSLRGKGIEQFF. The CDR3 coding sequence is TGTGCCAGCAGTTTGAGGGGGAAGGGGATTGAGCAGTTCTTC.

This chain uses TRBV3-1 (or the pseudogene TRBV3-2) with TRBJ2-1; D is unresolved. V was trimmed by 0 bases and J by 10 bases, leaving 16 bases between them. CDR1 and CDR2 from the germline V gene are LGHDT and YNNKEL (reference sequence). CDR3 size: 15 residues. The DNA for the CDR3 is TGTGCCAGCAGCCAAGATCGTGGCAGACTCTTAGAGCAGTTCTTC. Amino acids: CASSQDRGRLLEQFF.

The V call is TRBV5-1, the J call TRBJ1-3, with 7 bases that match TRBD1. V was pared by 0 bases and J by 2 bases, with 5 bases of the junction left unmatched. CDR1 SGHRS and CDR2 YFSETQ come from the germline V gene. The CDR3 is made up of 16 amino acids. The CDR3 sequence: CASSLADRVPGNTIYF. CDR3 coding DNA: TGCGCCAGCAGCTTGGCCGACAGGGTCCCTGGAAACACCATATATTTT.

This clone came up a few times. CDR3 DNA: TGTGCCAGCAGCTTAATAAGGTCAGGGGCTGAAGCTTTCTTT. Protein sequence: CASSLIRSGAEAFF. V is TRBV11-1 and J is TRBJ1-1, with D possibly being TRBD1 (6 bases). Germline V gene data show CDR1 as SGHAT and CDR2 as FQDESV (reference sequence). Between the trimmed V and J ends, which lost 2 bases and 6 bases, there was a span of 13 bases. The CDR3 loop spans 14 amino acids.

This rearrangement joins TRBV27 to TRBJ1-6; D is unresolved. The CDR3 sequence is 13 residues long. Germline-derived CDR1 and CDR2 are MNHEY and SMNVEV (reference sequence). V dropped 7 bases and J dropped 14 bases, with 18 bases sitting between them. The CDR3 spells CASTTNKGAALHF. DNA for the CDR3: TGTGCCAGCACCACGAACAAGGGAGCGGCCCTCCACTTT.

The V gene is TRBV11-1, the J gene TRBJ2-2; perhaps TRBD2 as D (5 bases). CDR3 size: 15 residues. Deletions cut 2 bases from V and 4 bases from J, with 11 bases between. CDR1 SGHAT and CDR2 FQDESV come from the germline V gene (reference sequence). CDR3 in DNA: TGTGCCAGCAGCTTAAACCGGGGTGTCACCGGGGAGCTGTTTTTT. Translation gives CASSLNRGVTGELFF.

The V call is TRBV5-8, the J call TRBJ1-6; D possibly corresponds to TRBD1 (6 bases). V was pared by 1 base and J by 6 bases, with 11 bases between. Germline V lookup: CDR1 SGHTS, CDR2 YDEGEE. This CDR3 is built from 15 residues. DNA for the CDR3: TGTGCCAGCAGCTTGAGGACAGTTCTTAATTCACCCCTCCACTTT. Encoded protein: CASSLRTVLNSPLHF.

A note on this clone: This sample also contains other DNA sequences that code for the same CDR3. The chain recombines TRBV10-3 with TRBJ1-2; D is possibly TRBD1 (5 bases). This CDR3 has 11 residues. Per germline, CDR1 ENHRY and CDR2 SYGVKD. V was cut by 8 bases and J by 8 bases, with 12 bases left in between. CDR3 DNA sequence: TGTGCCATCTCAGGCGGGGGAGGCTACACCTTC. Translation gives CAISGGGGYTF.

The rearrangement joins TRBV7-2 to TRBJ1-1, with 10 bases identical to TRBD1. V trimming: 5 bases; J trimming: 3 bases; junction bases outside the gene matches: 9. CDR1 is SGHTA, CDR2 FQGNSA, per germline. The CDR3 covers 16 residues. CDR3 residues: CASSHWTGTGDTEAFF. CDR3 DNA: TGTGCCAGCAGCCATTGGACCGGGACAGGGGACACTGAAGCTTTCTTT.

The V gene is TRBV18, the J gene TRBJ2-5, with D perhaps TRBD2 (6 bases). The CDR3 has 13 amino acids. Trimming stripped 2 bases from V and 5 bases from J, with 9 bases between. Germline V gene sequence: CDR1 KGHSH, CDR2 LQKENI. The chain's CDR3 is CASSPYGTETQYF. The CDR3, as DNA: TGTGCCAGCTCACCATACGGGACTGAGACCCAGTACTTC. Full variable domain (outside the CDR3, taken from reference TRBV18 and TRBJ2-5): NAGVMQNPRHLVRRRGQEARLRCSPMKGHSHVYWYRQLPEEGLKFMVYLQKENIIDESGMPKERFSAEFPKEGPSILRIQQVVRGDSAAYFCASSPYGTETQYFGPGTRLLVL.